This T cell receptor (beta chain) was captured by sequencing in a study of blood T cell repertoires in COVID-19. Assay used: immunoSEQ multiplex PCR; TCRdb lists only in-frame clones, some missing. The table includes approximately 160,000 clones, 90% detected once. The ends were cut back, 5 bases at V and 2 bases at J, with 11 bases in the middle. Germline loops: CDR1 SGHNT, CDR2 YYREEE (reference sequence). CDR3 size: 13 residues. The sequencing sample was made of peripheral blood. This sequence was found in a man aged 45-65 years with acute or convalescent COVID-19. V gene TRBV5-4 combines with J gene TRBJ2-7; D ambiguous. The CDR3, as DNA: TGTGCCAGCAGTTCACCCTATACCTACGAGCAGTACGTC. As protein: CASSSPYTYEQYV.